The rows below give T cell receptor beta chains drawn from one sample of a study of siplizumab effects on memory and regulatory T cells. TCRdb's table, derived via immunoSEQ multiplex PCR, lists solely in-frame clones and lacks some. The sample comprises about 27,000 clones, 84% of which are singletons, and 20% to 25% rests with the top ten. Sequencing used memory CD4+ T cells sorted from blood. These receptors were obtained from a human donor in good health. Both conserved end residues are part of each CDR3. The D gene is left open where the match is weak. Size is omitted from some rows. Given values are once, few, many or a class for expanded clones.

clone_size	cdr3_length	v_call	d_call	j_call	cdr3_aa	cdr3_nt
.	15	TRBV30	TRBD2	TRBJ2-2	CARKGLGANTGELFF	TGTGCCAGAAAGGGACTAGGAGCAAACACCGGGGAGCTGTTTTTT
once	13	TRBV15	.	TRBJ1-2	CATSRDRARGYTF	TGTGCCACCAGCAGAGATCGGGCACGCGGCTACACCTTC
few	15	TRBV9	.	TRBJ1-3	CASSVTWFSGNTIYF	TGTGCCAGCAGCGTAACTTGGTTCTCTGGAAACACCATATATTTT
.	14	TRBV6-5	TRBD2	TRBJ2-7	CASSETGGTYEQYF	TGTGCCAGCAGTGAAACGGGGGGGACCTACGAGCAGTACTTC
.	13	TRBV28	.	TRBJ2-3	CASPDSRTDTQYF	TGTGCCAGCCCGGACTCCCGTACAGATACGCAGTATTTT
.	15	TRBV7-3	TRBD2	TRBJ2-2	CASSRLAGVDGELFF	TGTGCCAGCAGCAGATTAGCGGGAGTTGACGGGGAGCTGTTTTTT
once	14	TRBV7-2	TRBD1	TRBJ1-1	CASSLDTRDRGIFF	TGTGCCAGCAGCTTAGACACCAGGGACAGGGGAATTTTCTTT
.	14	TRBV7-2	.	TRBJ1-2	CASSRDGKTYGYTF	TGTGCCAGCAGCCGAGACGGAAAGACCTATGGCTACACCTTC
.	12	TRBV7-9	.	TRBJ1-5	CASTRGNQPQHF	TGTGCCAGCACCCGTGGCAATCAGCCCCAGCATTTT
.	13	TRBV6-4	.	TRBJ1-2	CARPTGPLYGYTF	TGTGCCAGACCGACAGGACCGCTCTATGGCTACACCTTC
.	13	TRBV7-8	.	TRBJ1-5	CASRHDSNQPQHF	TGTGCCAGCCGACACGATAGCAATCAGCCCCAGCATTTT
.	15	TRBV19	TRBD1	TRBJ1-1	CASTLGQGMNTEAFF	TGTGCCAGTACCTTGGGACAGGGGATGAACACTGAAGCTTTCTTT
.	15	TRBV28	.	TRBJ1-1	CASSLALEGSTEAFF	TGTGCCAGCAGTTTAGCCCTTGAGGGAAGTACTGAAGCTTTCTTT
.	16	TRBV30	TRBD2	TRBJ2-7	CAWSSIAGVPSYEQYF	TGTGCCTGGAGTTCCATAGCGGGAGTGCCCTCCTACGAGCAGTACTTC
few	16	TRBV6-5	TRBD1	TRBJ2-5	CASSYDAGGFTETQYF	TGTGCCAGCAGTTACGATGCAGGGGGCTTTACAGAGACCCAGTACTTC
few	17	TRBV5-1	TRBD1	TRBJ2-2	CASRTGHTGGMSGELFF	TGCGCCAGCAGGACTGGGCATACAGGGGGCATGAGCGGGGAGCTGTTTTTT
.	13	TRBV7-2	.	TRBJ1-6	CASRPIRNSPLHF	TGTGCCAGCAGACCCATAAGAAATTCACCCCTCCACTTT
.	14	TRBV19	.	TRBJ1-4	CASSTTGSNEKLFF	TGTGCCAGTAGTACTACAGGGTCTAATGAAAAACTGTTTTTT
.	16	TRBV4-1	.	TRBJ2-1	CASSQGPRQANNEQFF	TGCGCCAGCAGCCAAGGTCCCCGACAGGCTAACAATGAGCAGTTCTTC
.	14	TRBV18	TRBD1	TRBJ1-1	CASSEQGMNTEAFF	TGTGCCAGCTCAGAACAGGGGATGAACACTGAAGCTTTCTTT
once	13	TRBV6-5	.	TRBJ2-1	CASSYSSYNEQFF	TGTGCCAGCAGTTACTCGTCATACAATGAGCAGTTCTTC
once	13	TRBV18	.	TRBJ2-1	CASSPRVGDEQFF	TGTGCCAGCTCCCCGAGGGTGGGCGATGAGCAGTTCTTC
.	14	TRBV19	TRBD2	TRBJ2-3	CASSLSGAFGTQYF	TGTGCCAGTAGTCTTAGCGGGGCTTTTGGTACGCAGTATTTT
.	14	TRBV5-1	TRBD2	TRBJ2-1	CASGLAGGFNEQFF	TGCGCCAGCGGTCTAGCGGGAGGGTTCAATGAGCAGTTCTTC
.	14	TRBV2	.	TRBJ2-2	CASSGLKWTGELFF	TGTGCCAGCAGTGGACTGAAGTGGACCGGGGAGCTGTTTTTT
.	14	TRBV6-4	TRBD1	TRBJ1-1	CASSDSDRATEAFF	TGTGCCAGCAGTGACTCCGACAGGGCCACTGAAGCTTTCTTT
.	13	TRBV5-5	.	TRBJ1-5	CASSVDPGQPQHF	TGTGCCAGCAGCGTAGACCCCGGGCAGCCCCAGCATTTT
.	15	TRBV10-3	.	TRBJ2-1	CAITKSPGGHNEQFF	TGTGCCATCACTAAAAGTCCCGGGGGCCACAATGAGCAGTTCTTC
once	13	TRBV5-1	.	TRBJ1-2	CASSSDGSYGYTF	TGCGCCAGCAGCTCCGACGGATCCTATGGCTACACCTTC
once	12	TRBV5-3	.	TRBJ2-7	CARSVDYYEQYF	TGTGCCAGAAGCGTTGACTACTACGAGCAGTACTTC
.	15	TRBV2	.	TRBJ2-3	CASSEVEGSTDTQYF	TGTGCCAGCAGTGAGGTGGAGGGTTCCACAGATACGCAGTATTTT
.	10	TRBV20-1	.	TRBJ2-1	CSASYNEQFF	TGCAGTGCTAGCTACAATGAGCAGTTCTTC
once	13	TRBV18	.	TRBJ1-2	CASSPAGTVGYTF	TGTGCCAGCTCACCAGCGGGGACGGTTGGCTACACCTTC
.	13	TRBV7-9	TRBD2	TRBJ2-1	CASSLRTRDEQFF	TGTGCCAGCAGCTTACGGACTAGAGATGAGCAGTTCTTC
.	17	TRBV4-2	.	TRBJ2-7	CASSPGQGRTSDYEQYF	TGTGCCAGCAGCCCGGGACAGGGTAGGACTAGCGACTACGAGCAGTACTTC
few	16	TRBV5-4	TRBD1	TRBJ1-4	CASSAGQGATNEKLFF	TGTGCCAGCAGCGCCGGACAGGGGGCAACTAATGAAAAACTGTTTTTT
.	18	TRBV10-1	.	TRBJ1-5	CASSERHRDHCCNQPQHF	TGCGCCAGCAGTGAGCGTCACAGGGATCACTGTTGCAATCAGCCCCAGCATTTT
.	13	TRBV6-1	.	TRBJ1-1	CASSDRIGLEAFF	TGTGCCAGCAGTGACAGAATCGGACTTGAAGCTTTCTTT
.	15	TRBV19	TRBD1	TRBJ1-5	CASSIGTGKGQPQHF	TGTGCCAGTAGTATAGGGACAGGGAAGGGACAGCCCCAGCATTTT
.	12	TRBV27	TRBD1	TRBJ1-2	CASRRQGGGYTF	TGTGCCAGCAGGCGACAGGGCGGTGGCTACACCTTC
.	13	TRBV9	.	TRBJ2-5	CASSADGKETQYF	TGTGCCAGCAGCGCAGACGGTAAAGAGACCCAGTACTTC
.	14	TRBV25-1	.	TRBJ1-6	CASSPNRRNSPLHF	TGTGCCAGCAGTCCGAACAGGCGGAATTCACCCCTCCACTTT
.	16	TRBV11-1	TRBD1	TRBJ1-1	CASRGGQGTFYTEAFF	TGTGCCAGCAGGGGGGGACAGGGGACCTTCTACACTGAAGCTTTCTTT
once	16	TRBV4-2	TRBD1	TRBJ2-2	CASSQLRTGNTGELFF	TGTGCCAGCAGCCAACTTCGGACAGGGAACACCGGGGAGCTGTTTTTT
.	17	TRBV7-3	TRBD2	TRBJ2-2	CASSFLGTSGPRGELFF	TGTGCCAGCAGCTTCCTCGGGACTAGCGGGCCTCGGGGGGAGCTGTTTTTT
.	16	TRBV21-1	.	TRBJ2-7	CASSKVGAGEVSEQYF	TGTGCCAGCAGCAAAGTAGGAGCAGGGGAAGTTTCCGAGCAGTACTTC
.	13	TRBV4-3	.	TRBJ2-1	CASSGSSYNEQFF	TGCGCCAGCAGCGGGAGCTCCTACAATGAGCAGTTCTTC
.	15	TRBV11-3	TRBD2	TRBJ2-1	CASSLNGLAGIEQFF	TGTGCCAGCAGCTTGAACGGACTAGCGGGAATTGAGCAGTTCTTC
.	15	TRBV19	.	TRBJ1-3	CASRQDRFSGNTIYF	TGTGCCAGTAGACAGGACAGATTCTCTGGAAACACCATATATTTT
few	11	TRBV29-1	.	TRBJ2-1	CSVRFADEQFF	TGCAGCGTTCGGTTCGCAGATGAGCAGTTCTTC
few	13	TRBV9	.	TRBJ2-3	CASSVGRGDTQYF	TGTGCCAGCAGCGTAGGTCGAGGAGATACGCAGTATTTT
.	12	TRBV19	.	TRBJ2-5	CASSTTRETQYF	TGTGCCAGTAGTACCACTCGGGAGACCCAGTACTTC
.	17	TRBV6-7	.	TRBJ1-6	CASSYSTGKGLNSPLHF	TGTGCCAGCAGTTACTCAACCGGGAAGGGCCTTAATTCACCCCTCCACTTT
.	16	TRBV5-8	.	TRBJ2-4	CASSPRANIAKNIQYF	TGTGCCAGCAGCCCCAGAGCAAATATAGCCAAAAACATTCAGTACTTC
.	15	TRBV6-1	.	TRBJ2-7	CASSETLGDPYEQYF	TGTGCCAGCAGTGAAACGTTGGGAGACCCCTACGAGCAGTACTTC
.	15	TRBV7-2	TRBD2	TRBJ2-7	CASSYHGTNGVEQYF	TGTGCCAGCAGCTATCACGGGACTAACGGGGTCGAGCAGTACTTC